Listed below are T cell receptor beta chains from one sample, sequenced in a study of T-cell memory formation after mild COVID-19. TCRdb re-called the 5' RACE reads through MiXCR, storing one row per CDR3 protein. This table holds about 400,000 distinct CDR3 sequences, approximately 24% found once. What was sequenced was PBMCs or a T cell subset sorted from them (not recorded which). Source of these receptors: an adult woman who had mild COVID-19 (a few samples of this study predate the infection). Cell type and time point are not known. Each CDR3 is given with its conserved first and last residue. D genes are given only for firm matches. Expanded clones are given a class, and other clones once, few, many or no size at all.

.	few	TRBV6-6	TRBJ1-1	TGTGCCAGCAGCAACAGGGAAGGCAACACTGAAGCTTTCTTT	CASSNREGNTEAFF
TRBD2	few	TRBV12-3/TRBV12-4	TRBJ2-7	TGTGCCAGCAGTGCTAGCGGGGGGGCGCCCTACGAGCAGTACTTC	CASSASGGAPYEQYF
.	.	TRBV6-4	TRBJ2-1	TGTGCCAGCAGTGACTCGAATCCGCCCCTCGGGGGTGAGCAGTTCTTC	CASSDSNPPLGGEQFF
.	.	TRBV5-1	TRBJ1-1	TGCGCCAGCAGCTTGGAGGGGGGGTGGAACACTGAAGCTTTCTTT	CASSLEGGWNTEAFF
.	.	TRBV6-5	TRBJ1-5	TGTGCCAGCCCTTGGCGGGAGGGAATATATGTGAGCAATCAGCCCCAGCATTTT	CASPWREGIYVSNQPQHF
.	.	TRBV7-6	TRBJ2-1	TGTGCCAGCAGCTTTGGCCTTAGCGAGTCCTACAATGAGCAGTTCTTC	CASSFGLSESYNEQFF
.	.	TRBV12-3/TRBV12-4	TRBJ1-2	TGTGCCAGCAGTAAGACAGCGTTAGGCTACACCTTC	CASSKTALGYTF
.	.	TRBV7-3	TRBJ2-2	TGTGCCAGCAGCTTAAGCAATGCCGGGGAGCTGTTTTTT	CASSLSNAGELFF
TRBD2	.	TRBV7-2	TRBJ2-7	TGTGCCAGCAGCACAGTGGGGACTAGCGGGATGCGCTACGAGCAGTACTTC	CASSTVGTSGMRYEQYF
TRBD1	.	TRBV6-6	TRBJ1-4	TGTGCCAGCAGTTACTCTGACAGGGCACCGGAGGAGGCGAATGAAAAACTGTTTTTT	CASSYSDRAPEEANEKLFF
TRBD1	few	TRBV4-1	TRBJ1-2	TGCGCCAGCGGGGACGTGAGGGACAGATATGGCTACACCTTC	CASGDVRDRYGYTF
.	many	TRBV7-9	TRBJ1-1	TGTGCCAGCAGCTTAAGTAACACTGAAGCTTTCTTT	CASSLSNTEAFF
.	.	TRBV18	TRBJ2-7	TGTGCCAGCTCACCAATACCGGGAGATCACTACGAGCAGTACTTC	CASSPIPGDHYEQYF
TRBD1	few	TRBV9	TRBJ1-2	TGTGCCAGCAGCGGAAGGACAGGGAGTGCTGGCTACACCTTC	CASSGRTGSAGYTF
.	.	TRBV9	TRBJ2-7	TGTGCCAGCAGCGCGGACGAAGGCACCGGAGACGAGCAGTACTTC	CASSADEGTGDEQYF
TRBD2	few	TRBV20-1	TRBJ2-7	TGCAGTGCTAGTTGGGGCGGACTAGCGGTTCCGCCCAAGCCTCCTACGCAGTACTTC	CSASWGGLAVPPKPPTQYF
.	few	TRBV20-1	TRBJ1-1	TGCAGTGCCAGACAGGCTGAAGCTTTCTTT	CSARQAEAFF
TRBD2	.	TRBV4-3	TRBJ2-1	TGCGCCAGCAGCCCTCAAAGCGGGAGTCGAGGGGGTGAGCAGTTCTTC	CASSPQSGSRGGEQFF
TRBD1	.	TRBV12-3/TRBV12-4	TRBJ2-2	TGTGCCAGCGGGACAGGGATGAACACCGGGGAGCTGTTTTTT	CASGTGMNTGELFF
.	.	TRBV12-3/TRBV12-4	TRBJ2-5	TGTGCCAGCAACCCCTCCACGGCAGGGCCAGAGACCCAGTACTTC	CASNPSTAGPETQYF
.	.	TRBV15	TRBJ1-6	TGTGCCACCAGCAGAGTCGGCAGCCTGATTTATTCACCCCTCCACTTT	CATSRVGSLIYSPLHF
TRBD1	.	TRBV12-3/TRBV12-4	TRBJ2-3	TGTGCCAGCAGCCGGGACAGGGGGCTTAATACGCAGTATTTT	CASSRDRGLNTQYF
TRBD2	many	TRBV7-2	TRBJ2-7	TGTGCCAGCAGCTCGGGTAGGCTGCCTAGCGGAACCTACGAGCAGTACTTC	CASSSGRLPSGTYEQYF
TRBD2	.	TRBV5-1	TRBJ2-5	TGCGCCAGCAGCCCGGCGGGGACTATAGGAGAGACCCAGTACTTC	CASSPAGTIGETQYF
TRBD2	.	TRBV5-1	TRBJ2-3	TGCGCCAGCAGCCCAATGACTAGCGGGGGGGCTTCGGATACGCAGTATTTT	CASSPMTSGGASDTQYF
TRBD2	many	TRBV7-9	TRBJ2-5	TGTGCCAGCAGCTTAAGGGGACTAAAAGAGACCCAGTACTTC	CASSLRGLKETQYF
.	few	TRBV6-2/TRBV6-3	TRBJ2-7	TGTGCCAGCAGTCGACCGTTTACTACCTACGAGCAGTACTTC	CASSRPFTTYEQYF
.	.	TRBV19	TRBJ1-1	TGTGCCAGTAGTCCTTGGTTACATGGCGCAATTGAAGCTTTCTTT	CASSPWLHGAIEAFF
.	.	TRBV20-1	TRBJ1-2	TGCAGTGCCAACATAGCTAACTATGGCTACACCTTC	CSANIANYGYTF
.	.	TRBV12-3/TRBV12-4	TRBJ2-1	TGTGCCAGCAGTTTAGCTTGGTATGAGCAGTTCTTC	CASSLAWYEQFF
TRBD2	few	TRBV7-6	TRBJ2-5	TGTGCCAGCAGCTTAGGGACTAGCGTGAAGACCCAGTACTTC	CASSLGTSVKTQYF
.	.	TRBV7-6	TRBJ2-7	TGTGCCAGCGGAGACCCGGCGGGCGAGCAGTACTTC	CASGDPAGEQYF
.	.	TRBV7-9	TRBJ1-1	TGTGCCAGCAGCTCCCCCCAGAAGAACACTGAAGCTTTCTTT	CASSSPQKNTEAFF
.	few	TRBV5-1	TRBJ2-7	TGCGCCAGCAGCTTGGGGCCTAGCAATCCGCAGTACTTC	CASSLGPSNPQYF
.	few	TRBV7-9	TRBJ1-4	TGTGCCAGCAGCCCTACGGGGGGCGAAAAACTGTTTTTT	CASSPTGGEKLFF
TRBD1	.	TRBV20-1	TRBJ1-2	TGCAGTGCTAGGTCTACGGGACAGGGTATGATTGATGGCTACACCTTC	CSARSTGQGMIDGYTF
.	few	TRBV7-7	TRBJ2-5	TGTGCCAGCAGCTTAATGCCGAGCGTCTGGGGCGAGACCCAGTACTTC	CASSLMPSVWGETQYF
.	.	TRBV5-1	TRBJ2-5	TGCGCCAGCAGACCCGTTTTTGGCAGGGGACAAGAGACCCAGTACTTC	CASRPVFGRGQETQYF
.	.	TRBV19	TRBJ1-3	TGTGCCAGTAGTACCTGGACGGCCGACGTCCCTGGAAACACCATATATTTT	CASSTWTADVPGNTIYF
TRBD1	.	TRBV6-1	TRBJ1-4	TGTGCCAGCATGACAGGGGCAACTAATGAAAAACTGTTTTTT	CASMTGATNEKLFF
.	.	TRBV5-1	TRBJ2-6	TGCGCCAGCAGCTTGGCTTCGAGCGTCCTGACTTTC	CASSLASSVLTF